Each of the 9 T cell receptor beta chains below was sequenced from the same sample in a study of blood T cell repertoires in COVID-19 (dated by TCRdb to about 2020). Library generation was performed with the immunoSEQ multiplex PCR assay. The source is immuneACCESS, and TCRdb retained only in-frame sequences with V and J called. Part of the clones is not carried over; for the studies checked, unresolved V genes explain less than half of this, and the remainder is unexplained. The sample contains 390,000 or so clones, 86% of them found a single time. The ten largest clones capture around 1.4% of the sample. The sequenced sample consisted of peripheral blood. Every receptor here comes from a woman in her 30s with active or convalescent COVID-19.

This clone was found a few times. This chain links TRBV25-1 with TRBJ1-2; 7 bases are shared with TRBD1. The germline V gene encodes CDR1 MGHDK and CDR2 SYGVNS. This CDR3 spans 13 amino acids. J lost 6 bases, V lost 4 bases, and 5 bases had no gene match. The DNA of the CDR3 is TGTGCCAGCAGTGCCGGACAGGTTCATGGCTACACCTTC. Amino acid sequence: CASSAGQVHGYTF.

The gene calls are TRBV5-1 and TRBJ2-3; 7 bases match TRBD2. The CDR3 extends over 16 amino acids. Germline V gene sequence: CDR1 SGHRS, CDR2 YFSETQ. J lost 4 bases, V lost 0 bases, and 8 bases had no gene match. CDR3 loop: CASSLGGGGPPDTQYF. The CDR3 bases are TGCGCCAGCAGCTTGGGTGGGGGAGGGCCCCCAGATACGCAGTATTTT.

The chain uses TRBV27 and TRBJ1-1; perhaps TRBD1 as D (6 bases). The V end was cut by 5 bases, the J end by 0 bases, with 19 bases between. Germline V gives CDR1 MNHEY, CDR2 SMNVEV (reference sequence). There are 17 residues in the CDR3. DNA for the CDR3: TGTGCCAGCAGTCAGACAGGAGCCCTTCTTATGAACACTGAAGCTTTCTTT. Translation: CASSQTGALLMNTEAFF.

This chain connects TRBV19 to TRBJ1-5; 10 bases agree with TRBD1. This CDR3 has 16 residues. Per the germline V gene, CDR1 is LNHDA and CDR2 is SQIVND (reference sequence). V shed 7 bases and J 3 bases; nucleotides not matched to a gene: 9. CDR3: CASTPTGGHFNQPQHF. The CDR3 nucleotides read TGTGCCAGTACCCCGACAGGGGGCCATTTCAATCAGCCCCAGCATTTT.

This rearrangement joins TRBV4-1 to TRBJ1-6; D is uncertain. The CDR3 extends over 14 amino acids. Germline CDR1 reads MGHRA; CDR2 reads YSYEKL. Trimming removed 4 bases at V and 6 bases at J, with 10 bases between. The CDR3 is CASSPPRVNSPLHF. The CDR3 coding sequence is TGCGCCAGCAGCCCCCCCCGGGTTAATTCACCCCTCCACTTT.

The chain joins TRBV6-5 to TRBJ1-1; the D gene is possibly TRBD1 (5 bases). Trimming removed 2 bases at V and 3 bases at J, with 13 bases between. CDR1 is MNHEY and CDR2 is SVGAGI in the germline V gene. The CDR3 contains 15 residues. The CDR3 DNA reads TGTGCCAGCAGTTACCTCAGGGTTCGGGACACTGAAGCTTTCTTT. It translates to CASSYLRVRDTEAFF.

This chain uses TRBV5-4 with TRBJ2-7; TRBD2 aligns across 9 bases. The CDR3 runs 16 residues. Germline V gene lookup returns CDR1 SGHNT and CDR2 YYREEE (reference sequence). Trimming cost V 3 bases and J 5 bases; bases outside gene matches: 12. Here the CDR3 DNA reads TGTGCCAGCAGCTCGCTCGGGGTAGCGGGAGATCACGAGCAGTACTTC. Protein: CASSSLGVAGDHEQYF.

This chain links TRBV29-1 with TRBJ1-1; D gene unclear. The CDR3 sequence is 13 residues long. In germline, CDR1 is SQVTM, CDR2 ANQGSEA. Trimming cost V 4 bases and J 7 bases, with 16 bases left between them. CDR3 in DNA: TGCAGCGTTGGACCGGGAGATCGGGATGAAGCTTTCTTT. It translates to CSVGPGDRDEAFF.

This sequence joins TRBV27 and TRBJ1-1; D might be TRBD1 (5 bases). Germline V gives CDR1 MNHEY, CDR2 SMNVEV (reference sequence). The CDR3 covers 12 residues. The V end lost 6 bases, the J end lost 4 bases, and 9 bases lay between the germline ends. The CDR3 bases are TGTGCCAGCAGAGGGGTTGGCACTGAAGCTTTCTTT. Translating it yields CASRGVGTEAFF.